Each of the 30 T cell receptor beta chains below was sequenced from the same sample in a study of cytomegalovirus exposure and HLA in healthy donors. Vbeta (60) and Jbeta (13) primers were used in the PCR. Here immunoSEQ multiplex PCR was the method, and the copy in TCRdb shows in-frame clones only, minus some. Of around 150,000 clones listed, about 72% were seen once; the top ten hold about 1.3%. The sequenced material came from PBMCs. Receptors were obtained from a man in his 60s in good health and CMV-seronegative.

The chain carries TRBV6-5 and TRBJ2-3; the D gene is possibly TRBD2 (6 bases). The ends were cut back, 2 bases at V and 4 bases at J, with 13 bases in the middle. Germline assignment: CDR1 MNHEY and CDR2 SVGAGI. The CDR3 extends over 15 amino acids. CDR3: CASSYADGGSDTQYF. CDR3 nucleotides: TGTGCCAGCAGTTACGCCGATGGAGGGTCAGATACGCAGTATTTT.

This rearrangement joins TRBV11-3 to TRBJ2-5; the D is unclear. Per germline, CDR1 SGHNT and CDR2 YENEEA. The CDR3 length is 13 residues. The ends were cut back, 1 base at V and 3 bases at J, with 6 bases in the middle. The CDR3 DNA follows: TGTGCCAGCAGCTTAGCCCCTGAAGAGACCCAGTACTTC. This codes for CASSLAPEETQYF.

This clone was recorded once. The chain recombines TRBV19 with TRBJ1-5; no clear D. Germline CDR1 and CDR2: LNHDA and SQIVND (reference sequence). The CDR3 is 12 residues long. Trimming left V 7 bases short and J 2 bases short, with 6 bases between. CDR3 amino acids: CASKRGNQPQHF. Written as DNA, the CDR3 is TGTGCCAGTAAGAGGGGCAATCAGCCCCAGCATTTT.

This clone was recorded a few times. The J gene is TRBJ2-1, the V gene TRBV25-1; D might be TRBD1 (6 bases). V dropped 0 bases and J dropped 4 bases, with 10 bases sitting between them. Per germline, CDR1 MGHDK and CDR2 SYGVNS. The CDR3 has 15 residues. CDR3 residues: CASSEYTGRYNEQFF. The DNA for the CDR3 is TGTGCCAGCAGTGAATATACAGGGAGATACAATGAGCAGTTCTTC.

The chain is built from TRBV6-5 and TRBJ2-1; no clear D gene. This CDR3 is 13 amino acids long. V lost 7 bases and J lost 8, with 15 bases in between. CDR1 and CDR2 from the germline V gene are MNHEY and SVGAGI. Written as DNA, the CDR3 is TGTGCCAGCACATCGAGGAGTTCCGATGAGCAGTTCTTC. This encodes CASTSRSSDEQFF.

The CDR3 spells CAWSGTANYGYTF. The CDR3 DNA sequence: TGTGCCTGGAGTGGGACAGCTAACTATGGCTACACCTTC. This chain joins TRBV30 and TRBJ1-2; the D gene is possibly TRBD1 (6 bases). Germline CDR1 is GTSNPN and CDR2 is SVGIG (reference sequence). V gave up 1 base and J gave up 0 bases, with 6 bases separating them. The CDR3 spans 13 residues.

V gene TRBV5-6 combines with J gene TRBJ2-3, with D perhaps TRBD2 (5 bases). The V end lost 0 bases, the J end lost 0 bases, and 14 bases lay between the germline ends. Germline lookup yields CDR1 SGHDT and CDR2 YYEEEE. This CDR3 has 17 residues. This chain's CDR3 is CASSLGTGSLSTDTQYF. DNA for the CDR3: TGTGCCAGCAGCTTGGGTACGGGGTCCCTTAGCACAGATACGCAGTATTTT.

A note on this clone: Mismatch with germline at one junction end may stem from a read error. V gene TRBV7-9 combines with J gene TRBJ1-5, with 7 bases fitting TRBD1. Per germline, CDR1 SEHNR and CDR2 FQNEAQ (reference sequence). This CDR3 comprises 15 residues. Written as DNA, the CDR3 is TGTTCCAGCAGCTTGACCACAGGGGACAATCAGCCCCAGCATTTT. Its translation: CSSSLTTGDNQPQHF.

CDR3 loop: CASSLGSSGDHEQYF. CDR3 DNA: TGCGCCAGCAGCTTGGGGTCTAGCGGGGACCACGAGCAGTACTTC. The rearrangement uses TRBV5-1 and TRBJ2-7; TRBD2 matches 9 bases. Unmatched junction bases numbered 6, after V lost 0 bases and J lost 5 bases. This CDR3 has 15 amino acids. From germline, CDR1 is SGHRS and CDR2 YFSETQ.

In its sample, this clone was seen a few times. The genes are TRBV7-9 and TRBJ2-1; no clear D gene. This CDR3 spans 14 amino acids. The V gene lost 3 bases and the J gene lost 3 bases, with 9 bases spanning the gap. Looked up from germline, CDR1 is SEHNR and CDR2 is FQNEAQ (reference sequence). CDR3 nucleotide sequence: TGTGCCAGCAGCTTTCCCGGGTTCTACAATGAGCAGTTCTTC. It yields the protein CASSFPGFYNEQFF.

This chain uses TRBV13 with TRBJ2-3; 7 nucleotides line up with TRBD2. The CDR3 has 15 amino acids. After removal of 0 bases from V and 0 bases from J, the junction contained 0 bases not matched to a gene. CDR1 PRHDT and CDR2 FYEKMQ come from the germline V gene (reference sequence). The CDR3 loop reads CASSLGGRSTDTQYF. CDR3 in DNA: TGTGCCAGCAGCTTAGGCGGGAGGAGCACAGATACGCAGTATTTT. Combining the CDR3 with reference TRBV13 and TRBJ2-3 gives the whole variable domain AAGVIQSPRHLIKEKRETATLKCYPIPRHDTVYWYQQGPGQDPQFLISFYEKMQSDKGSIPDRFSAQQFSDYHSELNMSSLELGDSALYFCASSLGGRSTDTQYFGPGTRLTVL.

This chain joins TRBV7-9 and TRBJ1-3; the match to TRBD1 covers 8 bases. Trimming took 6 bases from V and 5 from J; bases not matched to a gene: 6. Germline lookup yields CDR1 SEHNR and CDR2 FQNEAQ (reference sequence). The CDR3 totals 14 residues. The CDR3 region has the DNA TGTGCCAGCAGGCTCCAGGGGGCGCGAAACACCATATATTTT. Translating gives CASRLQGARNTIYF.

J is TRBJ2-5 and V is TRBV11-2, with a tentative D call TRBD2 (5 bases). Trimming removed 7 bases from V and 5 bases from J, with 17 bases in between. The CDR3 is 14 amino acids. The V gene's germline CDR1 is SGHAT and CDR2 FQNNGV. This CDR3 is CASNLGENRETQYF. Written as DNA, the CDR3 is TGTGCCAGCAACCTTGGGGAGAACCGGGAGACCCAGTACTTC. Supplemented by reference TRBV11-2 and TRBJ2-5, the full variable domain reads EAGVAQSPRYKIIEKRQSVAFWCNPISGHATLYWYQQILGQGPKLLIQFQNNGVVDDSQLPKDRFSAERLKGVDSTLKIQPAKLEDSAVYLCASNLGENRETQYFGPGTRLLVL.

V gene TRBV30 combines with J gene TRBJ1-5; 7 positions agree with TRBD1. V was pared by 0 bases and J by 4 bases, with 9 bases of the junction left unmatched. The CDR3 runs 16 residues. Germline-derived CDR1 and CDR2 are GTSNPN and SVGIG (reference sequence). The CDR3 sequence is CAWSVLPRQGNQPQHF. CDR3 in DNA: TGTGCCTGGAGTGTACTGCCTAGACAGGGTAATCAGCCCCAGCATTTT.

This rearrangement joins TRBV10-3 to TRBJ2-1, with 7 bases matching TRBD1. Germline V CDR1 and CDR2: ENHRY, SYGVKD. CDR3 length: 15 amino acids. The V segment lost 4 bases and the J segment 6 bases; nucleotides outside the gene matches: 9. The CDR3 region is CAISVQGKPGNEQFF. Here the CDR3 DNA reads TGTGCCATCAGTGTACAGGGGAAACCGGGCAATGAGCAGTTCTTC.

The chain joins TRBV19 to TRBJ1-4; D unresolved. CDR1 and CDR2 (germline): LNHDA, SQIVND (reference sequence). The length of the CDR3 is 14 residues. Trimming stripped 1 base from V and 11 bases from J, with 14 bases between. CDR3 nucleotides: TGTGCCAGTAGTATAGCCGGTACTGCGGGGAAACTGTTTTTT. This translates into CASSIAGTAGKLFF.

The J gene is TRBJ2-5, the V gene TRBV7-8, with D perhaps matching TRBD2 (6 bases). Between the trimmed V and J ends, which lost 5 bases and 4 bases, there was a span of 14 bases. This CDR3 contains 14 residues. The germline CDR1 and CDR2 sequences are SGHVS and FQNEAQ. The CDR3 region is CASSRGASVETQYF. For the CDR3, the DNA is TGTGCCAGCAGCCGCGGGGCTAGCGTAGAGACCCAGTACTTC.

The CDR3 DNA follows: TGTGCCAGCAGCTCCAGACTGGCAGGGGGTCCAGATACGCAGTATTTT. This sequence encodes CASSSRLAGGPDTQYF. This chain joins TRBV7-2 and TRBJ2-3, with 7 bases lining up with TRBD1. In germline, CDR1 is SGHTA, CDR2 FQGNSA. The ends lost 4 bases at V and 4 bases at J; junction bases unmatched: 11. The CDR3 is made up of 16 amino acids.

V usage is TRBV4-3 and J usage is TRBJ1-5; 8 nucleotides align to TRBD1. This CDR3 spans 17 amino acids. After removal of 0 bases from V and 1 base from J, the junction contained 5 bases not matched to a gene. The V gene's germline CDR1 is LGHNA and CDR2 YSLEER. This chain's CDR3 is CASSQDHDRGSNQPQHF. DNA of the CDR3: TGCGCCAGCAGCCAAGATCATGACAGGGGAAGCAATCAGCCCCAGCATTTT.

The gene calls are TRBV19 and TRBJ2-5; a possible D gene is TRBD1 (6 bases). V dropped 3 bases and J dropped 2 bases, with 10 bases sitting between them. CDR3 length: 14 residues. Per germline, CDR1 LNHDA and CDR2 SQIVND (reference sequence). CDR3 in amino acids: CASSIEDRQETQYF. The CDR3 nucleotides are TGTGCCAGTAGTATTGAGGACAGACAAGAGACCCAGTACTTC.

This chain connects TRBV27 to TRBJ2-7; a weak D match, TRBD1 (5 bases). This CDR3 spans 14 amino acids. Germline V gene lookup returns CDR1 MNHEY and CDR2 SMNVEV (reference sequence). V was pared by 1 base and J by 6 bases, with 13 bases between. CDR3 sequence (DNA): TGTGCCAGCAGTTTATTTCAGGGCCAGGTCGAGCAGTACTTC. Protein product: CASSLFQGQVEQYF.

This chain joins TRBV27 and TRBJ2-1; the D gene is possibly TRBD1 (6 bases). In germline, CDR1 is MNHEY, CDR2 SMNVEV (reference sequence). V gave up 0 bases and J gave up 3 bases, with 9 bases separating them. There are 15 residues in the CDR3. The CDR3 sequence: CASSLSTGYYNEQFF. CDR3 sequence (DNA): TGTGCCAGCAGTTTATCGACAGGTTACTACAATGAGCAGTTCTTC.

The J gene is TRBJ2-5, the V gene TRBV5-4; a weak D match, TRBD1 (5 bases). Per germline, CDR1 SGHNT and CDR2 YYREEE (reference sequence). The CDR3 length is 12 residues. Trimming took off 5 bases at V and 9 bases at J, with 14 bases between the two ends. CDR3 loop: CASSSLQDPQYF. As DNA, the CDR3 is TGTGCCAGCAGTTCTCTACAGGACCCCCAGTACTTC.

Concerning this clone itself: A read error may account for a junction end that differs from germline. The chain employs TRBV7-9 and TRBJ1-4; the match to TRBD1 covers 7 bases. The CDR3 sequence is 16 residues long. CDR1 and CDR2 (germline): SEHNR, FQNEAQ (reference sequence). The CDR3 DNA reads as TGTTCCAGCAGCTTAGCGTTACAGGGGTTGAACGAAAAACTGTTTTTT. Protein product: CSSSLALQGLNEKLFF.

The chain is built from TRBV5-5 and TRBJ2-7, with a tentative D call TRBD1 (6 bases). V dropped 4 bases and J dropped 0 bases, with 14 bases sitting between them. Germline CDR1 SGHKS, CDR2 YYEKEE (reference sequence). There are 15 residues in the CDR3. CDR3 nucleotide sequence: TGTGCCAGCAGCCCCAGGACAGCTAGCTCCTACGAGCAGTACTTC. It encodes CASSPRTASSYEQYF.

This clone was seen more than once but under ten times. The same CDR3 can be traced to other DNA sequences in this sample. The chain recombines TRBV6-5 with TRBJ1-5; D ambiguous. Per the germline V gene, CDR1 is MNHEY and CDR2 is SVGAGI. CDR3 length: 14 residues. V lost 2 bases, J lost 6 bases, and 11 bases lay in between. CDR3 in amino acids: CASSYGQEGQPQHF. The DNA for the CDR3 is TGTGCCAGCAGTTACGGGCAGGAGGGTCAGCCCCAGCATTTT.

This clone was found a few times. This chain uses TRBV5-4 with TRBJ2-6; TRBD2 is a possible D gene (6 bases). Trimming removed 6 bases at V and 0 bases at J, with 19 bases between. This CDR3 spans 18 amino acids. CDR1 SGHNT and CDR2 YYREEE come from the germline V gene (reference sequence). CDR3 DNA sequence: TGTGCCAGCACCGCGGCGGGGAGGCCTGCCTCTGGGGCCAACGTCCTGACTTTC. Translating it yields CASTAAGRPASGANVLTF.

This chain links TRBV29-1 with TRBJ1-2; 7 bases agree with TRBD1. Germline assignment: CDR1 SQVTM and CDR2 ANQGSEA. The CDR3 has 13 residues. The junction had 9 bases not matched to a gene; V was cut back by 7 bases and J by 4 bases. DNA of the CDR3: TGCAGCGGCCGGGACAGCCAAACCTATGGCTACACCTTC. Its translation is CSGRDSQTYGYTF.

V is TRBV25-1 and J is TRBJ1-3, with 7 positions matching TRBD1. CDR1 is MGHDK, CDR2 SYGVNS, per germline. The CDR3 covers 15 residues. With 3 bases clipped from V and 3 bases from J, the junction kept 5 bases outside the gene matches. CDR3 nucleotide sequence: TGTGCCAGCAGTGACCCCGGGACAGATGGAAACACCATATATTTT. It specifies CASSDPGTDGNTIYF.

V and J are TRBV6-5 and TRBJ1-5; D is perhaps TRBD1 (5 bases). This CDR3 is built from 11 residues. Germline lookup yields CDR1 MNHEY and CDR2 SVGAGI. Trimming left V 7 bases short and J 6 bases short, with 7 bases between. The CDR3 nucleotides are TGTGCCAGCACCGACAGTCAGCCCCAGCATTTT. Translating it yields CASTDSQPQHF.